This T cell receptor beta chain is from a study of blood T cell repertoires in COVID-19. Study details: The United States, Italy and Spain were the sources of the acute and convalescent COVID-19 samples.

In the original analysis: Estimation of nucleated cell counts was performed using reference gene primer amplification. Data came from immunoSEQ multiplex PCR; TCRdb stores just in-frame clones and leaves some out. V and J calls and clone size are copied from that table; D and trimming were computed from the DNA. This sample yields just over 650,000 clones, of which 70% to 90% are seen a single time; over 0.2% belongs to the top ten. Trimming stripped 6 bases from V and 5 bases from J, with 8 bases between. Germline V gives CDR1 WSHSY, CDR2 SAAADI. The CDR3 consists of 13 residues. The specimen sequenced was peripheral blood. This TCR was sampled from a woman aged 18-30 years with acute or convalescent COVID-19. This sequence joins TRBV10-2 and TRBJ1-6, with D tentatively TRBD1 (6 bases). The CDR3 coding sequence is TGCGCCAGCAGGGACAGAAATAATTCACCCCTCCACTTT. Amino acids: CASRDRNNSPLHF.